Each of the 12 T cell receptor beta chains below was sequenced from the same sample in a study of blood T cell repertoires in COVID-19. TCRdb keeps only in-frame clones here, not all; method: immunoSEQ multiplex PCR. The sample includes roughly 92,000 clones, about 90% of them seen just once. Sequenced sample: peripheral blood. Receptors were obtained from a woman of 80 years or more with active or convalescent COVID-19.

This clone was detected once. The chain joins TRBV6-2 or TRBV6-3 to TRBJ2-3; TRBD1 is a possible D gene (6 bases). The CDR3 length is 17 residues. Germline V lookup: CDR1 MNHEY, CDR2 SVGEGT. Trimming removed 2 bases from V and 2 bases from J, with 17 bases in between. CDR3 amino acids: CASSYHIWDITTDTQYF. DNA of the CDR3: TGTGCCAGCAGTTACCATATCTGGGACATCACCACAGATACGCAGTATTTT.

V and J are TRBV5-5 and TRBJ2-7, with 13 bases identical to TRBD2. After removal of 0 bases from V and 6 bases from J, the junction contained 3 bases not matched to a gene. This CDR3 is built from 15 residues. CDR1 and CDR2 (germline): SGHKS, YYEKEE (reference sequence). The DNA of the CDR3 is TGTGCCAGCAGCTTGGAGGGACTAGCGGGAAGCGAGCAGTACTTC. It is translated as CASSLEGLAGSEQYF.

This chain joins TRBV5-1 and TRBJ1-1; 7 bases line up with TRBD1. This CDR3 comprises 14 residues. Germline lookup yields CDR1 SGHRS and CDR2 YFSETQ. The trim removed 5 bases at V and 6 bases at J, leaving 10 bases unmatched. The CDR3: CASRSTGPDSEAFF. Written as DNA, the CDR3 is TGCGCCAGCAGGTCGACAGGGCCTGATTCTGAAGCTTTCTTT.

This chain connects TRBV28 to TRBJ1-5; D gene unclear. This CDR3 region has 14 residues. V was trimmed by 2 bases and J by 4 bases, leaving 9 bases between them. CDR1 is MDHEN and CDR2 is SYDVKM in the germline V gene. The CDR3 region is CASSLLLGNQPQHF. CDR3 coding DNA: TGTGCCAGCAGTTTACTCCTCGGGAATCAGCCCCAGCATTTT.

This clone was recorded only once. The chain employs TRBV5-4 and TRBJ2-5, with D perhaps TRBD2 (6 bases). CDR3 length equals 13 residues. V gave up 3 bases and J gave up 3 bases, with 9 bases separating them. Germline V gives CDR1 SGHNT, CDR2 YYREEE (reference sequence). As DNA, the CDR3 is TGTGCCAGCAGCTCCAGGGAGGAAGAGACCCAGTACTTC. It is translated as CASSSREEETQYF. Supplemented by reference TRBV5-4 and TRBJ2-5, the full variable domain reads ETGVTQSPTHLIKTRGQQVTLRCSSQSGHNTVSWYQQALGQGPQFIFQYYREEENGRGNFPPRFSGLQFPNYSSELNVNALELDDSALYLCASSSREEETQYFGPGTRLLVL.

Of note for this clone: Germline is not matched at one junction end, which may reflect a read error. This chain links TRBV6-1 with TRBJ2-3; 10 bases line up with TRBD2. The CDR3 totals 15 residues. Germline CDR1 reads MNHNS; CDR2 reads SASEGT. CDR3 residues: CASREAGGKVDTQYF. In DNA form, the CDR3 reads TGTGCCAGCAGAGAAGCGGGAGGGAAGGTCGATACGCAGTATTTT.

DNA for the CDR3: TGTGCCAGCAGCTTAGTTAGCGGGAGTAGAACCGGGGAGCTGTTTTTT. The encoded protein is CASSLVSGSRTGELFF. V gene TRBV5-8 combines with J gene TRBJ2-2; TRBD2 aligns across 9 bases. The CDR3 spans 16 residues. The germline V gene encodes CDR1 SGHTS and CDR2 YDEGEE. J gave up 5 bases and V 2 bases, and 7 bases lay outside the gene matches.

This chain links TRBV7-2 with TRBJ2-5, with D maybe TRBD1 (6 bases). The V end was cut by 5 bases, the J end by 1 base, with 17 bases between. From germline, CDR1 is SGHTA and CDR2 FQGNSA. The CDR3 length is 16 residues. The CDR3 here is CASSRRAGDGQETQYF. The CDR3 DNA follows: TGTGCCAGCAGCCGCCGTGCAGGGGACGGCCAAGAGACCCAGTACTTC.

V is TRBV9 and J is TRBJ2-2, with 11 positions matching TRBD2. This CDR3 has 16 residues. The J segment lost 6 bases and the V segment lost 0 bases, leaving 4 bases of the junction unmatched. Germline V CDR1 and CDR2: SGDLS, YYNGEE. The CDR3 loop is CASSVGPSGRSGELFF. In DNA form, the CDR3 reads TGTGCCAGCAGCGTAGGCCCTAGCGGGAGGTCCGGGGAGCTGTTTTTT. Based on the CDR3 plus reference TRBV9 and TRBJ2-2, the full variable domain is DSGVTQTPKHLITATGQRVTLRCSPRSGDLSVYWYQQSLDQGLQFLIQYYNGEERAKGNILERFSAQQFPDLHSELNLSSLELGDSALYFCASSVGPSGRSGELFFGEGSRLTVL.

The chain has TRBV4-2 and TRBJ2-1; TRBD2 might be the D (5 bases). In germline, CDR1 is LGHNA, CDR2 YNFKEQ. V was clipped by 4 bases and J by 5 bases, with 15 bases between them. The CDR3 has 15 amino acids. The CDR3 DNA follows: TGTGCCAGCAGCCGAAAAGGAGGTGCAGACAATGAGCAGTTCTTC. This encodes CASSRKGGADNEQFF.

The rearrangement joins TRBV7-6 to TRBJ2-2; D not certain. The ends were cut back, 1 base at V and 6 bases at J, with 6 bases in the middle. This CDR3 is built from 13 residues. Looked up from germline, CDR1 is SGHVS and CDR2 is FNYEAQ. For the CDR3, the DNA is TGTGCCAGCAGCTTAGTTTACTCCGGGGAGCTGTTTTTT. Protein: CASSLVYSGELFF.

The V call is TRBV7-6, the J call TRBJ1-1, with 7 positions matching TRBD1. Germline lookup yields CDR1 SGHVS and CDR2 FNYEAQ. There are 13 residues in the CDR3. The junction had 2 bases not matched to a gene; V was cut back by 4 bases and J by 3 bases. This CDR3 is CASSSGQDTEAFF. The CDR3 coding sequence is TGTGCCAGCAGCTCAGGACAGGACACTGAAGCTTTCTTT.